A single T cell receptor (beta chain) is shown here with its context. Its cognate antigen is unknown. This entry comes from a study of OX40 agonist ivuxolimab in advanced cancers. Turning to the study itself: Antecedent anti-PD-1, anti-PD-L1 or anti-CTLA-4 therapy was permissible, with roughly 40% having received some. Partial responses were achieved by three patients, of whom one had hepatocellular carcinoma and two had cutaneous melanoma. The study, taken as a whole, reports: Averaging showed that CD8+ T cells had more expanded clones than CD4+ did.

The data were produced by immunoSEQ multiplex PCR, yet TCRdb's version contains in-frame clones alone and is incomplete. The profile covers 58,000 or so clones, with around four fifths appearing a single time and less than 4% taken by the ten largest. Sample: CD4+ or CD8+ T cells sorted from blood, taken in a trial of the OX40 agonist ivuxolimab. The receptor comes from an adult with an advanced solid tumor such as melanoma, head and neck, liver or kidney cancer.

The CDR3 DNA sequence: TGCGCCAGCAGCTCGGCTGGGGCGGACAGGAGGATGAACACTGAAGCTTTCTTT. This codes for CASSSAGADRRMNTEAFF. This chain links TRBV5-1 with TRBJ1-1; 7 bases line up with TRBD1. The CDR3 has 18 residues. Germline values: CDR1 SGHRS, CDR2 YFSETQ. V was clipped by 3 bases and J by 0 bases; unmatched bases: 14. The full variable domain, completed using reference TRBV5-1 and TRBJ1-1, is KAGVTQTPRYLIKTRGQQVTLSCSPISGHRSVSWYQQTPGQGLQFLFEYFSETQRNKGNFPGRFSGRQFSNSRSEMNVSTLELGDSALYLCASSSAGADRRMNTEAFFGQGTRLTVV.